The 30 T cell receptor beta chains reported below all come from one sample, sequenced in a study of blood T cell repertoires in COVID-19. Repertoires were generated with immunoSEQ multiplex PCR, while TCRdb's copy carries only in-frame clones and drops some. Among about 180,000 clones listed, 80% to 90% were seen once. The sample taken for sequencing was peripheral blood. The source of these receptors is a man between 65 and 79 years old with active or convalescent COVID-19.

The J gene is TRBJ2-3, the V gene TRBV10-3, with D tentatively TRBD1 (5 bases). CDR1 is ENHRY and CDR2 is SYGVKD in the germline V gene. The CDR3 has 14 amino acids. V lost 8 bases and J lost 6, with 18 bases in between. The chain's CDR3 is CAISTASNQDTQYF. CDR3 nucleotides: TGTGCCATCTCGACAGCGAGTAATCAGGATACGCAGTATTTT.

This rearrangement joins TRBV20-1 to TRBJ1-5, with 9 bases lining up with TRBD1. CDR3 length: 15 amino acids. V trimming: 3 bases; J trimming: 5 bases; junction bases outside the gene matches: 8. Germline assignment: CDR1 DFQATT and CDR2 SNEGSKA (reference sequence). CDR3: CSASTGTGFDQPQHF. In DNA form, the CDR3 reads TGCAGTGCTAGTACCGGGACAGGGTTTGATCAGCCCCAGCATTTT.

V gene TRBV7-9 combines with J gene TRBJ1-1; 8 bases agree with TRBD1. Germline lookup yields CDR1 SEHNR and CDR2 FQNEAQ (reference sequence). V lost 2 bases, J lost 6 bases, and 5 bases stayed unmatched. The CDR3 extends over 14 amino acids. CDR3 coding DNA: TGTGCCAGCAGCTTACAGGGGGCGAGCGCTGAAGCTTTCTTT. Translation gives CASSLQGASAEAFF.

The chain uses TRBV7-9 and TRBJ2-7; 7 bases align to TRBD1. The germline gives CDR1 SEHNR, CDR2 FQNEAQ (reference sequence). The CDR3 is 15 amino acids. J lost 2 bases, V lost 6 bases, and 10 bases had no gene match. The CDR3 reads CASSPRQGRPYEQYF. As DNA, the CDR3 is TGTGCCAGCAGTCCGCGACAGGGACGACCCTACGAGCAGTACTTC.

The sample holds one count of this clone. DNA for the CDR3: TGTGCCAGCTCACCAAAAGGACAGGGGGCAGGGGCGAACACTGAAGCTTTCTTT. Amino acids: CASSPKGQGAGANTEAFF. V usage is TRBV18 and J usage is TRBJ1-1, with 11 bases fitting TRBD1. This CDR3 contains 18 residues. Germline assignment: CDR1 KGHSH and CDR2 LQKENI. V was clipped by 2 bases and J by 1 base; unmatched bases: 9.

J is TRBJ1-5 and V is TRBV6-4, with TRBD1 matching 10 bases. After removal of 7 bases from V and 0 bases from J, the junction contained 9 bases not matched to a gene. CDR3 length equals 17 residues. Per germline, CDR1 MRHNA and CDR2 SNTAGT. CDR3 in amino acids: CASTGQGTEYSNQPQHF. CDR3 coding DNA: TGTGCCAGCACGGGACAGGGGACCGAATATAGCAATCAGCCCCAGCATTTT.

The chain is built from TRBV3-1 (or the pseudogene TRBV3-2) and TRBJ2-2; weak D call: TRBD1 (6 bases). V was trimmed by 4 bases and J by 0 bases, leaving 15 bases between them. This CDR3 spans 17 amino acids. CDR1 is LGHDT and CDR2 is YNNKEL in the germline V gene (reference sequence). The CDR3 coding sequence is TGTGCCAGCAGCCCCAGAGGGACAACGACGAACACCGGGGAGCTGTTTTTT. Translated: CASSPRGTTTNTGELFF.

The rearrangement uses TRBV19 and TRBJ2-1, with D possibly matching TRBD2 (5 bases). Germline values: CDR1 LNHDA, CDR2 SQIVND (reference sequence). Trimming removed 4 bases from V and 10 bases from J, with 17 bases in between. This CDR3 has 14 residues. CDR3 bases: TGTGCCAGTAGTAGGACTGAGAAATTTGGAGAGCAGTTCTTC. This translates into CASSRTEKFGEQFF.

The CDR3 DNA follows: TGTGCCAGTAGTATGCGGCCGACCGGGACAGGGGACGATGGCTACACCTTC. It specifies CASSMRPTGTGDDGYTF. The chain joins TRBV19 to TRBJ1-2; TRBD1 agrees at 10 bases. Trimming at V came to 3 bases and at J to 6 bases, leaving 13 bases not matched to a gene. Germline-derived CDR1 and CDR2 are LNHDA and SQIVND (reference sequence). CDR3 size: 17 residues.

J is TRBJ1-3 and V is TRBV25-1; D might be TRBD1 (5 bases). CDR1 and CDR2 (germline): MGHDK, SYGVNS. Trimming shortened V by 5 bases and J by 6 bases, and 14 bases separated the two germline ends. The CDR3 is 14 residues long. CDR3 region: CASSSAGGINTIYF. For the CDR3, the DNA is TGTGCCAGCAGTTCGGCCGGGGGAATAAACACCATATATTTT.

The chain employs TRBV19 and TRBJ2-1, with D possibly matching TRBD2 (5 bases). The CDR3 is 16 amino acids. Germline V lookup: CDR1 LNHDA, CDR2 SQIVND (reference sequence). V was pared by 0 bases and J by 8 bases, with 17 bases between. CDR3 bases: TGTGCCAGTAGTATAGATGGTAGCGCCGTGGGCTATGAGCAGTTCTTC. Translation: CASSIDGSAVGYEQFF.

The V and J genes are TRBV2 and TRBJ2-3; possibly TRBD2 for D (5 bases). The CDR3 consists of 14 residues. Trimming left V 2 bases short and J 4 bases short, with 10 bases between. CDR1 and CDR2 (germline): SNHLY, FYNNEI. The CDR3 bases are TGTGCCAGCAGTGAAAACCCCGGGGCAGATACGCAGTATTTT. Amino acid sequence: CASSENPGADTQYF.

This chain uses TRBV6-5 with TRBJ2-5; weak D call: TRBD2 (7 bases). Germline lookup yields CDR1 MNHEY and CDR2 SVGAGI. The V gene lost 0 bases and the J gene lost 4 bases, with 12 bases spanning the gap. The CDR3 is 15 amino acids. The chain's CDR3 is CASSYSRGAGETQYF. CDR3 DNA sequence: TGTGCCAGCAGTTACTCTCGGGGGGCTGGAGAGACCCAGTACTTC.

J is TRBJ1-6 and V is TRBV6-1; D unresolved. Per the germline V gene, CDR1 is MNHNS and CDR2 is SASEGT. The CDR3 has 16 amino acids. The V end lost 3 bases, the J end lost 7 bases, and 16 bases lay between the germline ends. The CDR3 sequence is CASSDRGGNMNSPLHF. DNA for the CDR3: TGTGCCAGCAGTGACCGGGGAGGAAATATGAATTCACCCCTCCACTTT.

The sample holds one count of this clone. The V call is TRBV6-5, the J call TRBJ1-3; D gene unclear. CDR1 is MNHEY, CDR2 SVGAGI, per germline. The germline V and J ends were trimmed by 2 bases and 2 bases, with 4 bases remaining between them. The CDR3 has 13 amino acids. CDR3 coding DNA: TGTGCCAGCAGTTACGAGCCTGGAAACACCATATATTTT. Residues: CASSYEPGNTIYF.

The chain uses TRBV6-2 or TRBV6-3 and TRBJ1-5, with 9 bases aligning to TRBD1. CDR1 MNHEY and CDR2 SVGEGT come from the germline V gene. The V and J ends lost 5 bases and 5 bases, in that order; junction bases with no gene match: 7. The CDR3 sequence is 15 residues long. CDR3 amino acids: CASSTGTGRDQPQHF. The CDR3 region has the DNA TGTGCCAGCAGTACCGGGACAGGGAGAGATCAGCCCCAGCATTTT.

The CDR3 region is CASSRAREGGEKLFF. The CDR3, as DNA: TGTGCCAGCAGCAGAGCCCGGGAAGGTGGCGAAAAACTGTTTTTT. The genes are TRBV11-2 and TRBJ1-4; D gene ambiguous. This CDR3 region has 15 residues. Germline loops: CDR1 SGHAT, CDR2 FQNNGV. V lost 5 bases, J lost 8 bases, and 18 bases lay in between.

V and J are TRBV4-3 and TRBJ2-7; 7 bases agree with TRBD2. Unmatched junction bases numbered 15, after V lost 0 bases and J lost 7 bases. The CDR3 consists of 17 residues. Germline CDR1 and CDR2: LGHNA and YSLEER. Here the CDR3 reads CASSQERPGSGPGEQYF. In DNA form, the CDR3 reads TGCGCCAGCAGCCAAGAAAGGCCTGGTAGCGGGCCGGGGGAGCAGTACTTC.

The chain links TRBV7-2 to TRBJ2-2; D ambiguous. Trimming cost V 3 bases and J 2 bases, with 13 bases left between them. In germline, CDR1 is SGHTA, CDR2 FQGNSA. The CDR3 spans 16 residues. The CDR3 nucleotides read TGTGCCAGCAGCTTCTTCGCGGCAACAAACACCGGGGAGCTGTTTTTT. This codes for CASSFFAATNTGELFF. Full variable domain (remainder filled in from reference TRBV7-2 and TRBJ2-2): GAGVSQSPSNKVTEKGKDVELRCDPISGHTALYWYRQSLGQGLEFLIYFQGNSAPDKSGLPSDRFSAERTGGSVSTLTIQRTQQEDSAVYLCASSFFAATNTGELFFGEGSRLTVL.

V usage is TRBV18 and J usage is TRBJ1-6, with 7 positions matching TRBD1. The length of the CDR3 is 14 residues. The V segment lost 3 bases and the J segment 9 bases; nucleotides outside the gene matches: 5. CDR1 and CDR2 (germline): KGHSH, LQKENI. CDR3 loop: CASSPEQGFSPLHF. Written as DNA, the CDR3 is TGTGCCAGCTCACCTGAACAGGGGTTTTCACCCCTCCACTTT.

A single count supports this clone. DNA for the CDR3: TGTGCCAGCAGCGCGGGACAGAGGCATCAGCCCCAGCATTTT. Residues: CASSAGQRHQPQHF. J is TRBJ1-5 and V is TRBV9; 7 positions agree with TRBD1. Losses at the gene ends were 3 bases for V and 5 bases for J; bases not matched to a gene: 5. The CDR3 consists of 14 residues. Per the germline V gene, CDR1 is SGDLS and CDR2 is YYNGEE.

V usage is TRBV28 and J usage is TRBJ1-3; maybe TRBD1 (5 bases). Trimming removed 6 bases at V and 0 bases at J, with 12 bases between. This CDR3 contains 15 residues. The germline V gene encodes CDR1 MDHEN and CDR2 SYDVKM. Here the CDR3 reads CASSTRDFSGNTIYF. The CDR3 DNA reads TGTGCCAGCAGCACTCGGGACTTCTCTGGAAACACCATATATTTT.

The chain couples TRBV11-3 to TRBJ2-5, with a weak D call TRBD1 (5 bases). This CDR3 region has 13 residues. V was shortened by 1 base and J by 7 bases, with 10 bases between the two germline ends. Germline CDR1 reads SGHNT; CDR2 reads YENEEA. The CDR3 sequence: CASSLGGRGTQYF. In nucleotides, the CDR3 is TGTGCCAGCAGCTTAGGGGGCCGAGGGACCCAGTACTTC.

The chain carries TRBV9 and TRBJ2-7, with TRBD1 matching over 8 bases. Germline-derived CDR1 and CDR2 are SGDLS and YYNGEE. Trimming at V came to 5 bases and at J to 4 bases, leaving 11 bases not matched to a gene. This CDR3 has 15 amino acids. For the CDR3, the DNA is TGTGCCAGCAGTGTCGACCAGGGGGCGGCATACGAGCAGTACTTC. Translating it yields CASSVDQGAAYEQYF.

The V and J genes are TRBV4-3 and TRBJ1-4; D not certain. The CDR3 contains 15 residues. From germline, CDR1 is LGHNA and CDR2 YSLEER. Between the trimmed V and J ends, which lost 1 base and 5 bases, there was a span of 11 bases. Here the CDR3 reads CASSQGRSTNEKLFF. CDR3 bases: TGCGCCAGCAGCCAAGGCAGAAGTACAAATGAAAAACTGTTTTTT.

V is TRBV11-2 and J is TRBJ2-1; 8 bases agree with TRBD2. Germline V gene data show CDR1 as SGHAT and CDR2 as FQNNGV. CDR3 length: 14 residues. Trimming removed 1 base from V and 8 bases from J; junction bases left unmatched: 4. The CDR3 spells CASSLAGGFYEQFF. Here the CDR3 DNA reads TGTGCCAGCAGCTTAGCGGGAGGGTTCTATGAGCAGTTCTTC. Full variable domain (outside the CDR3, taken from reference TRBV11-2 and TRBJ2-1): EAGVAQSPRYKIIEKRQSVAFWCNPISGHATLYWYQQILGQGPKLLIQFQNNGVVDDSQLPKDRFSAERLKGVDSTLKIQPAKLEDSAVYLCASSLAGGFYEQFFGPGTRLTVL.

This sequence joins TRBV7-2 and TRBJ2-2, with D perhaps matching TRBD2 (7 bases). Germline V gives CDR1 SGHTA, CDR2 FQGNSA. The CDR3 covers 17 residues. V was shortened by 5 bases and J by 2 bases, with 18 bases between the two germline ends. CDR3 nucleotide sequence: TGTGCCAGCAGCCATGGGGGGCGGGAGCTAAACACCGGGGAGCTGTTTTTT. Translating it yields CASSHGGRELNTGELFF. The full variable domain, completed using reference TRBV7-2 and TRBJ2-2, is GAGVSQSPSNKVTEKGKDVELRCDPISGHTALYWYRQSLGQGLEFLIYFQGNSAPDKSGLPSDRFSAERTGGSVSTLTIQRTQQEDSAVYLCASSHGGRELNTGELFFGEGSRLTVL.

This rearrangement joins TRBV9 to TRBJ2-5; weak D call: TRBD1 (6 bases). The CDR3 extends over 13 amino acids. CDR1 and CDR2 (germline): SGDLS, YYNGEE. V was cut by 3 bases and J by 6 bases, with 12 bases left in between. The CDR3, as DNA: TGTGCCAGCAGCGAAAACAGGGAACAGACCCAGTACTTC. Residues: CASSENREQTQYF. The whole variable domain, remainder taken from reference TRBV9 and TRBJ2-5, is DSGVTQTPKHLITATGQRVTLRCSPRSGDLSVYWYQQSLDQGLQFLIQYYNGEERAKGNILERFSAQQFPDLHSELNLSSLELGDSALYFCASSENREQTQYFGPGTRLLVL.

The table lists this clone with many counts. The J gene is TRBJ2-7, the V gene TRBV27; D possibly corresponds to TRBD2 (6 bases). The length of the CDR3 is 14 residues. The germline V and J ends were trimmed by 6 bases and 2 bases, with 14 bases remaining between them. Germline values: CDR1 MNHEY, CDR2 SMNVEV (reference sequence). CDR3 sequence reads: CASRRVAGPYEQYF. The CDR3 DNA follows: TGTGCCAGCAGGCGAGTGGCGGGGCCCTACGAGCAGTACTTC.

This clone was recorded once. This chain connects TRBV6-5 to TRBJ1-2; 9 nucleotides agree with TRBD1. The germline V gene encodes CDR1 MNHEY and CDR2 SVGAGI. CDR3 length equals 13 residues. The V and J ends lost 6 bases and 6 bases, in that order; junction bases with no gene match: 5. CDR3 coding DNA: TGTGCCAGCAGGAGGACAGGGGAGGATGGCTACACCTTC. It specifies CASRRTGEDGYTF.